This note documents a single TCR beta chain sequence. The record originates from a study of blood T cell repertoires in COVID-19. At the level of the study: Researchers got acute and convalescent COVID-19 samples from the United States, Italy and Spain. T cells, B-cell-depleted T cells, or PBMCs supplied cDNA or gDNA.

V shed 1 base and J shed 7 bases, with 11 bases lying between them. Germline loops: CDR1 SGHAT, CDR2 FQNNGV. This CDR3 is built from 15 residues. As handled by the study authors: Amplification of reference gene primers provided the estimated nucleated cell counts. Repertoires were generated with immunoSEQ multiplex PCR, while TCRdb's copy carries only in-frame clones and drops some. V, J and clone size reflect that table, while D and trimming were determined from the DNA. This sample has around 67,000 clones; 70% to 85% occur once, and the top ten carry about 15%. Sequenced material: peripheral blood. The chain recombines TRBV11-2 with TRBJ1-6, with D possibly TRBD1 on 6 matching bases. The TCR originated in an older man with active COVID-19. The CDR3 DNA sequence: TGTGCCAGCAGCTTAGCTGGCAGGGGAAATTCACCCCTCCACTTT. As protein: CASSLAGRGNSPLHF.